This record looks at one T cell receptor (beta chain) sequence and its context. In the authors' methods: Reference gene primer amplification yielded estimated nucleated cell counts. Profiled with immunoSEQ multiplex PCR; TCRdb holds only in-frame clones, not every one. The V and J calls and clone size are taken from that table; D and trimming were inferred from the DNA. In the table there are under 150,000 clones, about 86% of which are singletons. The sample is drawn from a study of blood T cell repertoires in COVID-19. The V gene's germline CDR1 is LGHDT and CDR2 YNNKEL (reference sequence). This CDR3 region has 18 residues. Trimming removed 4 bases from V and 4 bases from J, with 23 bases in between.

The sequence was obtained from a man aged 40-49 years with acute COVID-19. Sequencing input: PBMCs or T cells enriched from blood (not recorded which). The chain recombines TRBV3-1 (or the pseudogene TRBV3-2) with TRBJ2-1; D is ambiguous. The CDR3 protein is CASSRLVLIPSLYNEQFF. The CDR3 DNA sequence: TGTGCCAGCAGCCGGCTAGTCCTAATTCCTTCCCTTTACAATGAGCAGTTCTTC.